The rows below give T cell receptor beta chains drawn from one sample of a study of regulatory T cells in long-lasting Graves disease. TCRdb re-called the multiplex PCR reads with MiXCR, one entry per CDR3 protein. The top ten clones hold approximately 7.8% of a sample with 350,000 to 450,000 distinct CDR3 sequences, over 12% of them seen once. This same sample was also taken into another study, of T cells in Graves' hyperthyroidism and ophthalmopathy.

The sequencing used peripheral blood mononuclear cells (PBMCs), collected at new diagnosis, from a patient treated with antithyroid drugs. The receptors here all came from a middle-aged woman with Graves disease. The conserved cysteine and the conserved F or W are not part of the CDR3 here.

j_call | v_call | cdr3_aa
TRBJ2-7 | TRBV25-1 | ASSLWGLTYEQY
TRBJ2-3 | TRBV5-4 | ASSSLDKYSTDTQY
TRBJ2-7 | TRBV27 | ASRRTGLAGNYEQY
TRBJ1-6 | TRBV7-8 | ASSLRFSRTSSYNSPLH
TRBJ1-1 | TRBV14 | ASNLLTEAF
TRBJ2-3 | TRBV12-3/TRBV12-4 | ASSSSGPGADTQY
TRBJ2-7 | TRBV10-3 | AISELAGMGYEQY
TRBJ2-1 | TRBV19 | ASSNRDAYNEQF
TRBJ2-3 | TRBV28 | ASSFDSAGGRGDTQY
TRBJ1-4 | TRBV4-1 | ASSQGSDVLLYEKLF
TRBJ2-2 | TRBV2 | ASSDSHYSNTGELF
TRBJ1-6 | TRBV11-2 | ASSNPKGEWNSPLH
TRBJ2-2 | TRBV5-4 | ASSFEVLTGELF
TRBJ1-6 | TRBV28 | ASSQAGEPSPLH
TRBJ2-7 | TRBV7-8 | ASSKDRRGAYEQY
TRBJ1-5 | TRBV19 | ASSGDSLKPQH